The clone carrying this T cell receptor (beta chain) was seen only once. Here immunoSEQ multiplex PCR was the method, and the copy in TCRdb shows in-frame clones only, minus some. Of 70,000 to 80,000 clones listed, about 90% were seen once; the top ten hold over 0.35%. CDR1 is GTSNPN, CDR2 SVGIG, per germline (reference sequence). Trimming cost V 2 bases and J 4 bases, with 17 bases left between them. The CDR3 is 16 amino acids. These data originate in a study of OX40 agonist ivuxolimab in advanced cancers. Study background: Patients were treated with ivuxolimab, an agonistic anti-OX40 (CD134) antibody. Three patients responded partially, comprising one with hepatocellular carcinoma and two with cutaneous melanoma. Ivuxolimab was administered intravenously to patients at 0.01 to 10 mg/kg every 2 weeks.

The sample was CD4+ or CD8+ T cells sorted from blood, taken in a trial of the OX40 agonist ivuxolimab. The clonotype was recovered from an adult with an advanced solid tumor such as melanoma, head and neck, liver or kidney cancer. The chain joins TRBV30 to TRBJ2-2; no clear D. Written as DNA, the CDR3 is TGTGCCTGGAGTACACGGTTAAGCTCCGGCACCGGGGAGCTGTTTTTT. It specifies CAWSTRLSSGTGELFF.